The present TCR beta chain was sequenced within a study of blood T cell repertoires in COVID-19 (dated by TCRdb to 2019 to 2021). In terms of the full investigation: Samples from collaborators originated in the United States, Italy and Spain and spanned both the acute and convalescent phases of COVID-19. The material from the prospective study consisted of cDNA or gDNA derived from T cells, B-cell-depleted T cells, or PBMCs. The dataset comprised deeply sampled blood TCRbeta repertoires from subjects exposed to, actively infected with, or recovered from COVID-19. The repertoires were released in a freely available public database meant as a resource for research on the immune response to SARS-CoV-2. Samples were obtained from the ongoing ImmuneRACE study (first 160 participants) and from 1,000 to 1,500 subjects provided by 6 global collaborators. Nearly every sample came with metadata listing a de-identified subject ID, COVID-19 status, age in years and sex. HLA class I and class II types, where available, came from metadata supplied by the sample provider rather than from assay-based typing. Broader findings and caveats from the paper: How much clinical and demographic metadata was included differed by source and by participant, and the metadata was provided uncurated.

CDR1 and CDR2 are drawn from the germline V gene (reference sequence): SGHKS, YYEKEE. Compared with germline, V lacks 2 bases and J lacks 8 bases; bases without a gene match: 5. The CDR3 has 13 amino acids, counting the end cysteine and phenylalanine. The entry retains the CDR3 DNA only, 39 bases that are in frame from base 1. The immunoSEQ Assay, a bias-controlled multiplex PCR, was used to amplify TCRbeta CDR3 regions from genomic DNA. The authors' analysis ran thus. Nucleated cell counts per sample were estimated from amplification of reference gene primers within the assay. To quantify the absolute abundance of each unique TCRbeta CDR3 rearrangement, sequence reads were collapsed and filtered. For each sample, productive Simpson clonality was calculated as the square root of Simpson's diversity index over productive rearrangements. Sourced from immuneACCESS, this table was stored by TCRdb with only in-frame sequences that have V and J called. A share of the clones is absent; for the studies checked, an unresolved V gene accounts for under half, and the remainder has no known explanation. That table is the source of V, J and clone size, and D and trimming were worked out from the DNA. The sample table records around 94,000 clones; roughly nine tenths of these occur just once. Around 2% of the sample is taken by the ten largest.

Collaborating institutions collected whole blood in K2EDTA tubes following their own protocols. Collaborator samples were shipped for TCRbeta analysis as frozen whole blood, isolated PBMCs, or DNA extracted from either sample type. On this clone itself: Its recognized antigen is unknown. Base qualities are not provided; no much larger clone lies one nucleotide away.

The sequence is built from TRBV5-5 and TRBJ1-1; 8 junctional bases match TRBD1. The TCR sequence derives from a man over 45 with active COVID-19. The source material was peripheral blood. The CDR3 here reads CASSFTTGEEAFF. The nucleotides read TGTGCCAGCAGCTTTACGACAGGGGAGGAAGCTTTCTTT.